Listed here is a single T cell receptor beta chain. Its matching antigen is unknown. This entry belongs to a study of cytomegalovirus exposure and HLA in healthy donors. This PCR relied on a set of 60 Vbeta primers and 13 Jbeta primers. Only in-frame clones appear in the TCRdb table, and some are missing; sequencing was by immunoSEQ multiplex PCR. This sample yields under 300,000 clones, of which 75% to 85% are seen a single time; less than 9% belongs to the top ten. Study outcomes and limitations: Roughly even sequencing depth across donors was the assumption behind the presence/absence analyses. Testing in vitro showed a few CMV-associated chains specific for CMV antigens. A list of 150 or so TCR beta chains associated with cytomegalovirus was given. In a later analysis, HLA-associated TCR beta chains were more clonally expanded than equally common others.

Trimming cost V 2 bases and J 7 bases, with 18 bases left between them. Germline loops: CDR1 KGHSH, CDR2 LQKENI. The CDR3 runs 15 residues. The rearrangement joins TRBV18 to TRBJ2-7, with TRBD2 as a possible D gene (5 bases). Material for sequencing was PBMCs. This TCR came from a woman aged 55-70 years in good health and CMV-seropositive. This CDR3 reads CASSPIQSSTGEQYF. Here the CDR3 DNA reads TGTGCCAGCTCACCAATACAGTCATCTACGGGAGAGCAGTACTTC.